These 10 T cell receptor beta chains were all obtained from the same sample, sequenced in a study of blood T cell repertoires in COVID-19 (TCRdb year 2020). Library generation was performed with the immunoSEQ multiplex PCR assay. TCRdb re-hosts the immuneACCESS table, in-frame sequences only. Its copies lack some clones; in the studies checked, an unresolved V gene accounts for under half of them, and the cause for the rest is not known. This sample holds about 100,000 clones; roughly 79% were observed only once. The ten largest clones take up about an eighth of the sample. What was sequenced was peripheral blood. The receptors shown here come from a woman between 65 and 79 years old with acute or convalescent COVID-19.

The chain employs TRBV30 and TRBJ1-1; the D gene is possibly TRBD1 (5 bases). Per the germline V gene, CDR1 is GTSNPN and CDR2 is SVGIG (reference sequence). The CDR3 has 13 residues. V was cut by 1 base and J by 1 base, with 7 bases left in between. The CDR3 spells CAWSAQGNTEAFF. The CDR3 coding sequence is TGTGCCTGGAGTGCCCAGGGGAACACTGAAGCTTTCTTT. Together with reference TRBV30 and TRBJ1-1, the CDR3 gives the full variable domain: SQTIHQWPATLVQPVGSPLSLECTVEGTSNPNLYWYRQAAGRGLQLLFYSVGIGQISSEVPQNLSASRPQDRQFILSSKKLLLSDSGFYLCAWSAQGNTEAFFGQGTRLTVV.

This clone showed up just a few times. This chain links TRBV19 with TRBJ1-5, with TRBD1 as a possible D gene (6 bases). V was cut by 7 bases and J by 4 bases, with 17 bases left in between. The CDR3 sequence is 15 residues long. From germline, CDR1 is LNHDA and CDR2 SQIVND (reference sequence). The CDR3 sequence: CASTGQSTSNQPQHF. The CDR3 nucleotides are TGTGCCAGTACTGGACAGAGCACATCGAATCAGCCCCAGCATTTT. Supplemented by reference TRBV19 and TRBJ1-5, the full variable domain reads DGGITQSPKYLFRKEGQNVTLSCEQNLNHDAMYWYRQDPGQGLRLIYYSQIVNDFQKGDIAEGYSVSREKKESFPLTVTSAQKNPTAFYLCASTGQSTSNQPQHFGDGTRLSIL.

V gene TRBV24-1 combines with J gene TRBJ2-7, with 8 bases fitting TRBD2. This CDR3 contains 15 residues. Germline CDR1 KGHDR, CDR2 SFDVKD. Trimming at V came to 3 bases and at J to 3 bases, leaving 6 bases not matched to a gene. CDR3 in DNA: TGTGCCACCAGTGATGAAGCGGGGGAACTCTACGAGCAGTACTTC. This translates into CATSDEAGELYEQYF.

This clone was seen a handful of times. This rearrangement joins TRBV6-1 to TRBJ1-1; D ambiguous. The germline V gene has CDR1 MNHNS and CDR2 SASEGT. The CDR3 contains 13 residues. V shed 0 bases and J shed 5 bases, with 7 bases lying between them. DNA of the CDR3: TGTGCCAGCAGTGAAGCGAGGGTTACTGAAGCTTTCTTT. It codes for CASSEARVTEAFF.

CDR3 in amino acids: CSVPAGGQETQYF. The CDR3 DNA is TGCAGCGTTCCAGCGGGGGGGCAGGAGACCCAGTACTTC. The chain couples TRBV29-1 to TRBJ2-5, with 10 bases matching TRBD2. The CDR3 loop spans 13 amino acids. In germline, CDR1 is SQVTM, CDR2 ANQGSEA. Germline trimming cut 5 bases from V and 5 bases from J; bases unmatched to any gene: 5. The variable domain in full, completed from reference TRBV29-1 and TRBJ2-5, reads SAVISQKPSRDICQRGTSLTIQCQVDSQVTMMFWYRQQPGQSLTLIATANQGSEATYESGFVIDKFPISRPNLTFSTLTVSNMSPEDSSIYLCSVPAGGQETQYFGPGTRLLVL.

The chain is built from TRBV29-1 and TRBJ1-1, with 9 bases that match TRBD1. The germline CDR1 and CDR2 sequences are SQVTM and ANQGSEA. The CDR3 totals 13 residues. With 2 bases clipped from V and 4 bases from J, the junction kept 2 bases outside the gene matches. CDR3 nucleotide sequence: TGCAGCGTTGAAACAGGGGGCTTCACTGAAGCTTTCTTT. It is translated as CSVETGGFTEAFF.

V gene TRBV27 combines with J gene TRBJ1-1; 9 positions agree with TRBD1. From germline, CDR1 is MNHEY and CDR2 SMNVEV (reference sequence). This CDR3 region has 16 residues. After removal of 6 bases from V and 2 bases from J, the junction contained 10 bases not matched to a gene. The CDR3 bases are TGTGCCAGCAGCCACGGGGGACAGGGCCGTAACACTGAAGCTTTCTTT. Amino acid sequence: CASSHGGQGRNTEAFF.

The CDR3 here is CASNLISGNTIYF. For the CDR3, the DNA is TGTGCCAGCAATCTAATCTCTGGAAACACCATATATTTT. The chain links TRBV6-6 to TRBJ1-3; D is uncertain. The CDR3 totals 13 residues. Germline V lookup: CDR1 MNHNY, CDR2 SVGAGI (reference sequence). Trimming removed 7 bases at V and 0 bases at J, with 7 bases between.

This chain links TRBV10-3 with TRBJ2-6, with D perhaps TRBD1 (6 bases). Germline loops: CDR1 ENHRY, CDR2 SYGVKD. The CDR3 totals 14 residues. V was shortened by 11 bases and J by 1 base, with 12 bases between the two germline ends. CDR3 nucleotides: TGTGCCGCGCGACAGGCATCTGGGGCCAACGTCCTGACTTTC. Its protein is CAARQASGANVLTF.

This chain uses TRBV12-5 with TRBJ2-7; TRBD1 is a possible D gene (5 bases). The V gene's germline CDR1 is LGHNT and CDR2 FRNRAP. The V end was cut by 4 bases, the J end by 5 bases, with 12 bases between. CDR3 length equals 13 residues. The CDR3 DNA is TGTGCTAGTGGTTGGGAAGGGGTGGACGAGCAGTACGTC. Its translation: CASGWEGVDEQYV.